This TCR beta chain is drawn from a study of blood T cell repertoires in COVID-19. Study-wide context: Researchers got acute and convalescent COVID-19 samples from the United States, Italy and Spain. T cells, B-cell-depleted T cells, or PBMCs provided the cDNA or gDNA that served as material.

Germline V lookup: CDR1 SQVTM, CDR2 ANQGSEA. J was trimmed by 1 base and V by 1 base; bases with no gene match: 6. This CDR3 is built from 16 residues. The table came from immunoSEQ multiplex PCR; TCRdb's copy has only in-frame clones and leaves some out. Seen here are about 200,000 clones, about 84% observed once, and the top ten hold 4.5% to 6.5%. The cohort comprised adults aged 18 to 89 years residing in around 25 US areas. This clonotype was obtained from a man in his forties with acute COVID-19. Sequenced material: PBMCs or T cells enriched from blood (not recorded which). This sequence joins TRBV29-1 and TRBJ2-3; TRBD2 aligns across 9 bases. The CDR3 DNA follows: TGCAGCGTTGAAGGCGGGAGGGGGTCGGGCACAGATACGCAGTATTTT. Protein: CSVEGGRGSGTDTQYF.